The present entry profiles one T cell receptor beta chain with its context. Its antigen is unidentified. Trimming took 0 bases from V and 0 from J, leaving 7 bases between them. Germline V CDR1 and CDR2: SGHRS, YFSETQ. The CDR3 covers 15 residues. Deep-level assay runs were performed. Sequenced by immunoSEQ multiplex PCR; TCRdb stores in-frame clones only, minus some. The sample lists some 1,600,000 clones, 95% to 99% occurring once. This sample was included in a study of shared clonotypes between healthy human individuals. Broader study findings: With several donors compared, 5% to 5.5% of naive CD4 clonotypes were shared.

Sample: naive CD4+ T cells sorted from blood. Indicated subset: CD45RA+ positively selected. This TCR derives from a man younger than 45 in good health. This sequence joins TRBV5-1 and TRBJ1-5; D unclear. CDR3: CASSLVPNSNQPQHF. CDR3 DNA sequence: TGCGCCAGCAGCTTGGTTCCAAATAGCAATCAGCCCCAGCATTTT.